The clone carrying this T cell receptor beta chain was found a few times. Antigen specificity is unknown. The data were taken from a study of T cells in Graves' hyperthyroidism and ophthalmopathy. Trimming took off 1 base at V and 5 bases at J, with 9 bases between the two ends. The CDR3 loop spans 14 amino acids. Germline loops: CDR1 DFQATT, CDR2 SNEGSKA (reference sequence). Whole-study findings and limits: Ophthalmopathy was predicted by the model a median of approximately six months ahead of onset.

RNA transcripts provided the source from which TCR beta CDR3 regions were amplified. A first-round RT-PCR of the TCR CDR3 used the HTBI primer set. Each CDR3 protein is one row after TCRdb ran MiXCR on the multiplex PCR reads. This sample has about 360,000 distinct CDR3 sequences, with about 13% found just once. It was considered stable Graves' hyperthyroidism when ophthalmopathy did not progress within 18 months. Patients between 18 and 65 years old had hyperthyroidism, newly diagnosed and lasting under 2 months. Fresh peripheral blood, around 9.2 ml of it, supplied the PBMCs. The sequence derives from a woman younger than 35 with Graves' hyperthyroidism. V and J are TRBV20-1 and TRBJ1-6; D gene uncertain. Specimen: blood. CDR3 sequence: CSARGGKNNSPLHF. The CDR3 nucleotides are TGCAGTGCTAGAGGGGGAAAGAATAATTCACCCCTCCACTTT.